A single sample is the source of the 26 T cell receptor beta chains below, sequenced in a study of cytomegalovirus exposure and HLA in healthy donors. PCR used 60 Vbeta primers and 13 Jbeta primers. TCRdb's table, derived via immunoSEQ multiplex PCR, lists solely in-frame clones and lacks some. The top ten hold roughly 0.6% of the sample, which has over 85,000 clones, around three quarters seen once. Sequencing used PBMCs. These receptors came from a man aged 30 to 39 in good health and CMV-seronegative.

The gene calls are TRBV11-2 and TRBJ1-4, with D tentatively TRBD1 (5 bases). Germline assignment: CDR1 SGHAT and CDR2 FQNNGV. The CDR3 loop spans 15 amino acids. V shed 5 bases and J shed 8 bases, with 18 bases lying between them. Here the CDR3 reads CASSEIGGVHEKLFF. CDR3 nucleotides: TGTGCCAGCAGCGAAATCGGGGGGGTACACGAAAAACTGTTTTTT.

In this sample, this clone turned up once. The V call is TRBV19, the J call TRBJ2-3, with TRBD2 matching over 9 bases. CDR3 length equals 15 residues. The V gene end was trimmed by 3 bases and the J gene end by 3 bases; junction bases not matched to a gene: 4. Germline values: CDR1 LNHDA, CDR2 SQIVND (reference sequence). CDR3 region: CASSILAGPTDTQYF. The DNA of the CDR3 is TGTGCCAGTAGTATTCTAGCGGGGCCAACAGATACGCAGTATTTT.

The rearrangement links TRBV5-1 to TRBJ2-7; TRBD2 aligns across 10 bases. V trimming: 0 bases; J trimming: 3 bases; junction bases outside the gene matches: 9. This CDR3 comprises 17 residues. Germline CDR1 SGHRS, CDR2 YFSETQ. The CDR3, as DNA: TGCGCCAGCAGCTTGGTGGCTAGCGGGAGTGGGGACTACGAGCAGTACGTC. Residues: CASSLVASGSGDYEQYV.

This chain uses TRBV10-1 with TRBJ2-7; 12 nucleotides line up with TRBD2. Looked up from germline, CDR1 is WNHNN and CDR2 is SYGVQD (reference sequence). The CDR3 covers 19 residues. J was trimmed by 3 bases and V by 8 bases; bases with no gene match: 20. This CDR3 reads CASADAGLAGGPHHYEQYF. The CDR3 DNA reads as TGCGCCAGCGCTGATGCGGGGCTAGCGGGGGGGCCTCACCACTACGAGCAGTACTTC.

This clone has a handful of counts. Other DNA sequences in this sample translate to the same CDR3. The V gene is TRBV5-1, the J gene TRBJ2-1, with 10 nucleotides matching TRBD2. J was trimmed by 0 bases and V by 3 bases; bases with no gene match: 18. Germline loops: CDR1 SGHRS, CDR2 YFSETQ. The CDR3 spans 21 residues. CDR3 sequence (DNA): TGCGCCAGCAGCTCGTCGGGGGATAGCGGGGGGCGCTCCTTCTCCTACAATGAGCAGTTCTTC. Amino acids: CASSSSGDSGGRSFSYNEQFF.

The J gene is TRBJ1-1, the V gene TRBV9; 11 bases are a match to TRBD1. This CDR3 contains 15 residues. Germline loops: CDR1 SGDLS, CDR2 YYNGEE. J gave up 7 bases and V 4 bases, and 9 bases lay outside the gene matches. The CDR3 DNA reads TGTGCCAGCAGCATTACCGGGACAGGGGGAGATGAAGCTTTCTTT. This encodes CASSITGTGGDEAFF.

The CDR3 loop reads CATSRGPGGAFF. Written as DNA, the CDR3 is TGTGCCACCAGCAGGGGTCCTGGGGGGGCTTTTTTT. The V gene is TRBV15, the J gene TRBJ1-4; D might be TRBD1 (6 bases). The germline V gene encodes CDR1 LNHNV and CDR2 YYDKDF (reference sequence). The CDR3 consists of 12 residues. V was trimmed by 3 bases and J by 17 bases, leaving 16 bases between them.

V is TRBV19 and J is TRBJ1-1, with 7 bases fitting TRBD1. The V gene's germline CDR1 is LNHDA and CDR2 SQIVND (reference sequence). This CDR3 contains 15 residues. The ends lost 3 bases at V and 1 base at J; junction bases unmatched: 5. CDR3 in amino acids: CASSMGRQGNTEAFF. CDR3 DNA: TGTGCCAGTAGTATGGGCCGACAGGGGAACACTGAAGCTTTCTTT.

In its sample, this clone was seen a few times. V usage is TRBV5-4 and J usage is TRBJ1-2, with 8 bases matching TRBD1. V was pared by 3 bases and J by 2 bases, with 3 bases of the junction left unmatched. The CDR3 has 14 amino acids. In germline, CDR1 is SGHNT, CDR2 YYREEE (reference sequence). CDR3 loop: CASSSGQVNYGYTF. The CDR3 nucleotides read TGTGCCAGCAGCTCGGGACAGGTCAACTATGGCTACACCTTC.

The chain combines TRBV6-4 with TRBJ1-1; weak D call: TRBD1 (6 bases). V lost 4 bases, J lost 4 bases, and 13 bases lay in between. CDR3 size: 14 residues. CDR1 is MRHNA and CDR2 is SNTAGT in the germline V gene. CDR3 region: CASSVEGGTTEAFF. CDR3 sequence (DNA): TGTGCCAGCAGTGTTGAAGGGGGTACCACTGAAGCTTTCTTT.

The chain has TRBV18 and TRBJ1-1, with 9 positions matching TRBD1. V trimming: 3 bases; J trimming: 4 bases; junction bases outside the gene matches: 6. CDR1 and CDR2 from the germline V gene are KGHSH and LQKENI. The CDR3 has 15 amino acids. CDR3 sequence: CASSPSRDRATEAFF. The CDR3, as DNA: TGTGCCAGCTCACCGAGCCGGGACAGGGCCACTGAAGCTTTCTTT. Full variable domain (missing parts from reference TRBV18 and TRBJ1-1): NAGVMQNPRHLVRRRGQEARLRCSPMKGHSHVYWYRQLPEEGLKFMVYLQKENIIDESGMPKERFSAEFPKEGPSILRIQQVVRGDSAAYFCASSPSRDRATEAFFGQGTRLTVV.

The rearrangement links TRBV27 to TRBJ2-2; unclear D gene. This CDR3 contains 15 residues. V was pared by 4 bases and J by 4 bases, with 13 bases between. Germline CDR1 MNHEY, CDR2 SMNVEV (reference sequence). The CDR3 nucleotides are TGTGCCAGCAGTTCGAACCCCCTAGGCACCGGGGAGCTGTTTTTT. This sequence encodes CASSSNPLGTGELFF.

The V call is TRBV9, the J call TRBJ1-1; 7 bases agree with TRBD1. V gave up 3 bases and J gave up 11 bases; unmatched junction bases: 13. CDR1 and CDR2 from the germline V gene are SGDLS and YYNGEE. The CDR3 runs to 14 residues. CDR3 loop: CASSAFKPGQYAFF. CDR3 in DNA: TGTGCCAGCAGCGCCTTCAAACCGGGACAGTATGCTTTCTTT.

V gene TRBV6-6 combines with J gene TRBJ1-2, with TRBD1 matching over 7 bases. CDR1 and CDR2 (germline): MNHNY, SVGAGI (reference sequence). The CDR3 runs to 15 residues. Unmatched junction bases numbered 8, after V lost 4 bases and J lost 3 bases. CDR3 bases: TGTGCCAGCAGTTCAACGACAGGGTGGGACTATGGCTACACCTTC. Protein sequence: CASSSTTGWDYGYTF.

This chain uses TRBV7-3 with TRBJ1-1; D is ambiguous. V was pared by 5 bases and J by 0 bases, with 7 bases between. This CDR3 spans 13 amino acids. The germline CDR1 and CDR2 sequences are SGHTA and FQGTGA. As DNA, the CDR3 is TGTGCCAGCAGCACTCAATTGAACACTGAAGCTTTCTTT. Protein product: CASSTQLNTEAFF.

V gene TRBV9 combines with J gene TRBJ1-5, with 9 nucleotides matching TRBD1. Trimming at V came to 0 bases and at J to 4 bases, leaving 2 bases not matched to a gene. CDR1 and CDR2 from the germline V gene are SGDLS and YYNGEE. This CDR3 region has 15 residues. The CDR3 reads CASSVDGQGNQPQHF. DNA for the CDR3: TGTGCCAGCAGCGTAGACGGACAGGGGAATCAGCCCCAGCATTTT.

The gene calls are TRBV7-2 and TRBJ2-3; 13 bases map to TRBD2. V was clipped by 1 base and J by 0 bases; unmatched bases: 4. Per the germline V gene, CDR1 is SGHTA and CDR2 is FQGNSA. The length of the CDR3 is 18 residues. This CDR3 reads CASSLERGLAGSTDTQYF. The DNA for the CDR3 is TGTGCCAGCAGCTTAGAGAGGGGACTAGCGGGGAGCACAGATACGCAGTATTTT.

The rearrangement links TRBV11-2 to TRBJ2-1, with D perhaps TRBD1 (5 bases). This CDR3 has 14 residues. Trimming cost V 3 bases and J 9 bases, with 15 bases left between them. Per the germline V gene, CDR1 is SGHAT and CDR2 is FQNNGV. The DNA for the CDR3 is TGTGCCAGCAGCTTGGTACAGGTCTCCGGTGAGCAGTTCTTC. Translation gives CASSLVQVSGEQFF.

The chain has TRBV10-3 and TRBJ2-1; 9 nucleotides match TRBD2. Germline assignment: CDR1 ENHRY and CDR2 SYGVKD. The J segment lost 5 bases and the V segment lost 5 bases, leaving 16 bases of the junction unmatched. The CDR3 is made up of 18 amino acids. The CDR3 coding sequence is TGTGCCATCAGTCCCACTTGGACTAGCGTCGGTCCCGACAATGAGCAGTTCTTC. Encoded protein: CAISPTWTSVGPDNEQFF.

In its sample, this clone was seen once. The chain uses TRBV6-1 and TRBJ2-3; TRBD2 agrees at 14 bases. V shed 4 bases and J 5 bases; nucleotides not matched to a gene: 5. Germline V CDR1 and CDR2: MNHNS, SASEGT. The CDR3 loop spans 16 amino acids. CDR3 DNA: TGTGCCAGCAGTGGGGGACTAGCGGGAGCCATAGATACGCAGTATTTT. This codes for CASSGGLAGAIDTQYF.

The chain recombines TRBV9 with TRBJ1-4, with 8 nucleotides matching TRBD1. CDR1 is SGDLS and CDR2 is YYNGEE in the germline V gene. The CDR3 totals 16 residues. The J segment lost 7 bases and the V segment lost 0 bases, leaving 8 bases of the junction unmatched. CDR3 protein: CASSVEPQGGSEKLFF. In nucleotides, the CDR3 is TGTGCCAGCAGCGTAGAACCACAGGGGGGATCTGAAAAACTGTTTTTT.

This rearrangement joins TRBV6-1 to TRBJ1-1, with 7 bases lining up with TRBD1. This CDR3 has 14 residues. Looked up from germline, CDR1 is MNHNS and CDR2 is SASEGT. J was trimmed by 4 bases and V by 4 bases; bases with no gene match: 6. In DNA, the CDR3 is TGTGCCAGCAGTGGACAGGGCGGTGGCACTGAAGCTTTCTTT. Translation: CASSGQGGGTEAFF.

The CDR3 bases are TGTGCCATCCAGGGGAACACTGAAGCTTTCTTT. Amino acid sequence: CAIQGNTEAFF. This chain joins TRBV6-6 and TRBJ1-1; D may be TRBD1 (5 bases). CDR1 is MNHNY and CDR2 is SVGAGI in the germline V gene (reference sequence). The CDR3 extends over 11 amino acids. V gave up 10 bases and J gave up 1 base, with 7 bases separating them.

V is TRBV5-5 and J is TRBJ1-1, with D possibly being TRBD1 (5 bases). The length of the CDR3 is 13 residues. The V gene's germline CDR1 is SGHKS and CDR2 YYEKEE (reference sequence). V gave up 2 bases and J gave up 3 bases, with 8 bases separating them. The CDR3 reads CASSLRRDTEAFF. The CDR3 coding sequence is TGTGCCAGCAGCTTACGCAGGGACACTGAAGCTTTCTTT.

The CDR3 DNA reads TGTGCCAGTAGTACCGAAATCCGGGGGACGCAGTATTTT. Translating it yields CASSTEIRGTQYF. The chain carries TRBV19 and TRBJ2-3; D may be TRBD2 (6 bases). V was cut by 4 bases and J by 9 bases, with 14 bases left in between. Germline values: CDR1 LNHDA, CDR2 SQIVND (reference sequence). The CDR3 has 13 amino acids.

The chain is built from TRBV19 and TRBJ2-7; 8 bases line up with TRBD1. The CDR3 has 15 residues. With 3 bases clipped from V and 2 bases from J, the junction kept 6 bases outside the gene matches. Germline assignment: CDR1 LNHDA and CDR2 SQIVND (reference sequence). The CDR3 nucleotides are TGTGCCAGTAGTATCGGACAGGGAACTACCTACGAGCAGTACTTC. Amino acids: CASSIGQGTTYEQYF.